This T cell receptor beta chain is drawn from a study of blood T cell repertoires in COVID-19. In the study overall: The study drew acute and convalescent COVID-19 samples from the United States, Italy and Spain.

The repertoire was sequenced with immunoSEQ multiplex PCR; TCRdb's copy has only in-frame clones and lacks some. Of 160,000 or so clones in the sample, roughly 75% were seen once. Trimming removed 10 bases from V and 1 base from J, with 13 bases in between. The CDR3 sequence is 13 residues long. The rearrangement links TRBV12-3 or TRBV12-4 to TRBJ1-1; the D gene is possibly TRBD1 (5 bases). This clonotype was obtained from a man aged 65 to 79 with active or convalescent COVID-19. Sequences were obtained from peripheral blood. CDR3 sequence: CATAGLWNTEAFF. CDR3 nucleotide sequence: TGTGCCACCGCGGGACTGTGGAACACTGAAGCTTTCTTT.